Listed below are T cell receptor beta chains from one sample, sequenced in a study of cytomegalovirus exposure and HLA in healthy donors. The protocol was immunoSEQ multiplex PCR, while the TCRdb copy is restricted to in-frame clones and leaves out a portion. The table records around 140,000 clones, almost 80% of them present only once. Sequencing used PBMCs. The receptors originated from a female donor in good health and CMV-seronegative. The CDR3 runs from the conserved cysteine through the conserved F or W. Clone size, where shown, is once, few, many, or a class for clones that have expanded.

CDR3 protein	V gene	J gene	clone size
CASSRGQPQHF	TRBV19	TRBJ1-5	few
CASSSTGGTEQYF	TRBV7-3	TRBJ2-7	NA
CASISGTNTGELFF	TRBV25-1	TRBJ2-2	NA
CASSLGTGAYGYTF	TRBV28	TRBJ1-2	NA
CASSYSYEGDEAFF	TRBV6-6	TRBJ1-1	once
CASSISGSSYNEQFF	TRBV9	TRBJ2-1	few
CASSFRGNEQFF	TRBV27	TRBJ2-1	few
CASSLVGLATSVTYEQYF	TRBV11-2	TRBJ2-7	NA
CASSSAAPSTDTQYF	TRBV27	TRBJ2-3	NA
CASSLRQGADGYTF	TRBV5-1	TRBJ1-2	NA
CAWNLKGARTPLHF	TRBV30	TRBJ1-6	few
CASSPSVLAGEKLFF	TRBV7-9	TRBJ1-4	NA
CAWIRRWRAAFF	TRBV30	TRBJ1-1	NA
CASSDRTGGDNYGYTF	TRBV7-9	TRBJ1-2	NA
CSVEGESAPLSSYGYTF	TRBV29-1	TRBJ1-2	once
CASSSRTGSTEAFF	TRBV7-2	TRBJ1-1	NA
CASSRRQGANTGELFF	TRBV7-2	TRBJ2-2	NA
CASSPTSGGFYNEQFF	TRBV11-2	TRBJ2-1	NA
CASSQRVGYTF	TRBV18	TRBJ1-2	few
CASSSEFATNEKLFF	TRBV5-1	TRBJ1-4	NA
CASSSPRDKATGELFF	TRBV6-5	TRBJ2-2	NA
CASSLGEQGGRYTEAFF	TRBV7-2	TRBJ1-1	NA
CASSLFGTGEEAFF	TRBV5-1	TRBJ1-1	once
CASRVDTQYF	TRBV21-1	TRBJ2-3	NA
CASSSQDSSYEQYF	TRBV28	TRBJ2-7	NA
CASNPGTSGGDTQYF	TRBV5-4	TRBJ2-3	NA
CASSRSGNQETQYF	TRBV5-5	TRBJ2-5	NA
CASSYGQGLAKNIQYF	TRBV6-5	TRBJ2-4	few
CASRGMSTSLILDTQYF	TRBV28	TRBJ2-3	few
CASSVLRGEQYF	TRBV28	TRBJ2-7	NA
CSVDPGLAGYEQFF	TRBV29-1	TRBJ2-1	NA
CASSRQGGQADYEQYF	TRBV4-2	NA	NA
CASSLGGMAEAFF	TRBV18	TRBJ1-1	NA
CAISETQGMVWPFF	TRBV10-3	TRBJ1-1	NA
CASSSREGSGELFF	TRBV6-6	TRBJ2-2	NA
CASSASGYEQYF	TRBV7-9	TRBJ2-7	NA
CASTPTGPQETQYF	TRBV23-1	TRBJ2-5	NA
CASSQGEREAVDTQYF	TRBV4-3	TRBJ2-3	NA
CASRNDRGYEQYF	TRBV2	TRBJ2-7	NA
CASSQALAGARSYEQYF	TRBV4-1	NA	NA
CASSLVGTTLEQYF	TRBV5-4	TRBJ2-5	once
CASSFRQDTEAFF	TRBV5-1	TRBJ1-1	NA
CASSYSSRGRRETQYF	TRBV6-5	TRBJ2-5	NA
CASRSGAQSSYEQYF	TRBV2	NA	NA
CASSYEGRGHTEAFF	TRBV6-6	TRBJ1-1	NA
CASSQGTRRGYGYTF	TRBV2	TRBJ1-2	NA
CASSPRQGGDTQYF	TRBV9	TRBJ2-3	NA
CASSLGQGRGYTEAFF	TRBV7-8	TRBJ1-1	NA
CATSLKTAYQETQYF	TRBV15	TRBJ2-5	NA
CATLGQLNTEAFF	TRBV28	TRBJ1-1	NA
CASSHTGMSEKLFF	TRBV5-1	TRBJ1-4	few
CASSLAGGDGYTF	TRBV5-1	TRBJ1-2	NA